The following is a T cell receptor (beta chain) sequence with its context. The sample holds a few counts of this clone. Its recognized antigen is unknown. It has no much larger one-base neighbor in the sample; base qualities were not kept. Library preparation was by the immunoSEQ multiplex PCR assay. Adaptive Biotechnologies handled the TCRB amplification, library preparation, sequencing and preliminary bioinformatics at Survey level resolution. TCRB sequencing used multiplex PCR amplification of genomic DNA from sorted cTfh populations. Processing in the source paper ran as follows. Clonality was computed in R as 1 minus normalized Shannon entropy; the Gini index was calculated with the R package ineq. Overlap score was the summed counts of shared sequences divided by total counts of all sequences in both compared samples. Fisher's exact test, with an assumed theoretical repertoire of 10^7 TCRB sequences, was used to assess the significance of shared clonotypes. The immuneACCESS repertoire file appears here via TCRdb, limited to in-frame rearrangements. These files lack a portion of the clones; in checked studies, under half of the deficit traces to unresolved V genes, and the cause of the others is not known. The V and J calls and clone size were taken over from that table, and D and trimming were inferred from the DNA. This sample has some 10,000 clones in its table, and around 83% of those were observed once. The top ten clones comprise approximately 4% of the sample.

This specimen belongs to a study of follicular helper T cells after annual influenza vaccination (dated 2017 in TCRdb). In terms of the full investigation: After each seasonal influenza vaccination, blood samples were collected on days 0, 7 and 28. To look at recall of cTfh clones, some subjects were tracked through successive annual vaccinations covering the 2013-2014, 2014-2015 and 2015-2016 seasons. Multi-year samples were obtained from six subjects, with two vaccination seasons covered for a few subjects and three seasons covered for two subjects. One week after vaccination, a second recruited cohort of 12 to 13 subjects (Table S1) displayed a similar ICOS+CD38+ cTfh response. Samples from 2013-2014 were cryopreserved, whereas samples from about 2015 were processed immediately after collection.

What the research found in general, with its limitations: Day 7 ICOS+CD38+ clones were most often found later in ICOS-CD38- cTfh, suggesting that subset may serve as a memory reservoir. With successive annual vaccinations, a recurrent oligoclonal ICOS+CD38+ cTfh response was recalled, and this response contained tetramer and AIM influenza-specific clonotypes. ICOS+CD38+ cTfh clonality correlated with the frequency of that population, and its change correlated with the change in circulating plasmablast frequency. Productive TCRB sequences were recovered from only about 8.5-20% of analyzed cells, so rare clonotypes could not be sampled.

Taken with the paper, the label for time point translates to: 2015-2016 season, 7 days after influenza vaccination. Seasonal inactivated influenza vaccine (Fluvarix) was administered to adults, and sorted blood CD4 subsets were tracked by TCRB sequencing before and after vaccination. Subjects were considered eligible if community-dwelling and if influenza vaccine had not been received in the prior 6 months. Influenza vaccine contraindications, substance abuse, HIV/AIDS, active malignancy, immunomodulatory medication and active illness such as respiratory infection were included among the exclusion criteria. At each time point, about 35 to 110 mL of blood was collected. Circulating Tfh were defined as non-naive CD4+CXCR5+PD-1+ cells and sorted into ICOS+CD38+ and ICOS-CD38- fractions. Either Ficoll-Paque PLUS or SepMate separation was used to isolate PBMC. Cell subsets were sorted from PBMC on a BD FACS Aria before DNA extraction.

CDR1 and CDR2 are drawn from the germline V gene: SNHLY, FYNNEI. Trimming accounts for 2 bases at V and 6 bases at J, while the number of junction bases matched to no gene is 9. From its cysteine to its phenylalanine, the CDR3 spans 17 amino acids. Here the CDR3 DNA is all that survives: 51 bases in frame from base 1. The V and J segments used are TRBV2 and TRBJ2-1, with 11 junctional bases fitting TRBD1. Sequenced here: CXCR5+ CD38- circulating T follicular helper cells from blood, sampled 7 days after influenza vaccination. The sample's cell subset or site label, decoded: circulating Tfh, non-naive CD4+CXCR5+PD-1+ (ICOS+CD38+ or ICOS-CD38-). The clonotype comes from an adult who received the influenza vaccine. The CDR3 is CASSEYFSGQGVNEQFF. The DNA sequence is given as TGTGCCAGCAGTGAATACTTTTCGGGACAGGGGGTCAATGAGCAGTTCTTC. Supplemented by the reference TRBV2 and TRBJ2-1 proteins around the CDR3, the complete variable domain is EPEVTQTPSHQVTQMGQEVILRCVPISNHLYFYWYRQILGQKVEFLVSFYNNEISEKSEIFDDQFSVERPDGSNFTLKIRSTKLEDSAMYFCASSEYFSGQGVNEQFFGPGTRLTVL.